The next 20 T cell receptor beta chains were all read from a single sample in a study of cytomegalovirus exposure and HLA in healthy donors. Primers: 60 Vbeta forward and 13 Jbeta reverse. Profiling relied on immunoSEQ multiplex PCR, and the TCRdb table lists in-frame clones only, not all of them. The table lists around 100,000 clones, 81% of them singletons. Sequenced sample: PBMCs. These receptor sequences come from a woman aged 70-85 years in good health and CMV-seropositive.

The chain employs TRBV11-1 and TRBJ1-3, with D possibly matching TRBD1 (6 bases). The germline CDR1 and CDR2 sequences are SGHAT and FQDESV (reference sequence). This CDR3 comprises 14 residues. V lost 4 bases and J 2 bases, leaving 9 bases between the germline ends. This CDR3 reads CASSSGTTGNTIYF. The CDR3 region has the DNA TGTGCCAGCAGCTCCGGGACAACTGGAAACACCATATATTTT.

The chain is built from TRBV30 and TRBJ1-5; TRBD1 matches at 7 bases. Germline CDR1 GTSNPN, CDR2 SVGIG (reference sequence). CDR3 length: 14 residues. V trimming: 4 bases; J trimming: 6 bases; junction bases outside the gene matches: 9. The CDR3 DNA reads TGTGCCTGGACCTCGACAGGGTTCGGTCAGCCCCAGCATTTT. As protein: CAWTSTGFGQPQHF.

The chain employs TRBV11-2 and TRBJ2-7; TRBD1 matches at 11 bases. V gave up 5 bases and J gave up 4 bases; unmatched junction bases: 13. The germline CDR1 and CDR2 sequences are SGHAT and FQNNGV. The CDR3 runs 17 residues. Here the CDR3 reads CASSAPGQGGLRYEQYF. The CDR3 DNA reads TGTGCCAGCAGCGCACCGGGACAGGGGGGATTAAGATACGAGCAGTACTTC. Together with reference TRBV11-2 and TRBJ2-7, the CDR3 gives the full variable domain: EAGVAQSPRYKIIEKRQSVAFWCNPISGHATLYWYQQILGQGPKLLIQFQNNGVVDDSQLPKDRFSAERLKGVDSTLKIQPAKLEDSAVYLCASSAPGQGGLRYEQYFGPGTRLTVT.

The chain couples TRBV6-5 to TRBJ1-1; TRBD1 agrees at 7 bases. Germline loops: CDR1 MNHEY, CDR2 SVGAGI. V lost 5 bases and J lost 1; bases outside the gene matches: 1. This CDR3 is 13 amino acids long. The CDR3 region is CASSRDRNTEAFF. The CDR3 region has the DNA TGTGCCAGCAGTCGGGACAGGAACACTGAAGCTTTCTTT.

The CDR3 nucleotides read TGTGCCAGCAGTTACAGTACTGGAAAACTGTTTTTT. The encoded protein is CASSYSTGKLFF. The genes are TRBV6-5 and TRBJ1-4; D not certain. V gave up 2 bases and J gave up 10 bases, with 8 bases separating them. The CDR3 contains 12 residues. From germline, CDR1 is MNHEY and CDR2 SVGAGI.

The chain is built from TRBV5-6 and TRBJ2-2; D possibly corresponds to TRBD1 (5 bases). There are 13 residues in the CDR3. The ends were cut back, 0 bases at V and 6 bases at J, with 6 bases in the middle. CDR1 and CDR2 (germline): SGHDT, YYEEEE. The CDR3 sequence: CASSLGQSGELFF. The CDR3, as DNA: TGTGCCAGCAGCTTGGGACAGTCCGGGGAGCTGTTTTTT.

The rearrangement uses TRBV2 and TRBJ2-2; D possibly corresponds to TRBD2 (5 bases). V gave up 3 bases and J gave up 3 bases, with 11 bases separating them. Germline CDR1 and CDR2: SNHLY and FYNNEI. This CDR3 is 15 amino acids long. CDR3 amino acids: CASSDWGAHTGELFF. CDR3 sequence (DNA): TGTGCCAGCAGTGATTGGGGAGCCCACACCGGGGAGCTGTTTTTT.

The gene calls are TRBV6-1 and TRBJ2-7; TRBD1 might be the D (5 bases). The germline CDR1 and CDR2 sequences are MNHNS and SASEGT. Between the trimmed V and J ends, which lost 2 bases and 7 bases, there was a span of 15 bases. The CDR3 spans 14 residues. The CDR3 protein is CASSESGRPGEQYF. The CDR3 nucleotides are TGTGCCAGCAGTGAATCGGGCAGGCCAGGGGAGCAGTACTTC.

This clone was counted a single time. The rearrangement links TRBV20-1 to TRBJ2-7; perhaps TRBD2 as D (5 bases). The V gene lost 0 bases and the J gene lost 9 bases, with 9 bases spanning the gap. The germline gives CDR1 DFQATT, CDR2 SNEGSKA (reference sequence). The CDR3 consists of 11 residues. CDR3 protein: CSARDNGGQYF. In nucleotides, the CDR3 is TGCAGTGCTAGAGACAATGGAGGGCAGTACTTC.

This chain links TRBV19 with TRBJ2-5; the match to TRBD2 covers 7 bases. After removal of 3 bases from V and 5 bases from J, the junction contained 12 bases not matched to a gene. Per the germline V gene, CDR1 is LNHDA and CDR2 is SQIVND (reference sequence). The CDR3 sequence is 16 residues long. Here the CDR3 DNA reads TGTGCCAGTAGTATTGCTGGTGGACTAGGAGGGGAGACCCAGTACTTC. It codes for CASSIAGGLGGETQYF.

This rearrangement joins TRBV27 to TRBJ2-5; unclear D gene. This CDR3 spans 13 amino acids. Germline V gene data show CDR1 as MNHEY and CDR2 as SMNVEV (reference sequence). V lost 4 bases to trimming and J lost 2 bases, with 8 bases between them. For the CDR3, the DNA is TGTGCCAGCAGTTCCCTCCTACAAGAGACCCAGTACTTC. It specifies CASSSLLQETQYF.

V gene TRBV6-6 combines with J gene TRBJ2-5; possible D gene TRBD2, 6 bases. Trimming stripped 6 bases from V and 5 bases from J, with 22 bases between. This CDR3 region has 16 residues. The germline gives CDR1 MNHNY, CDR2 SVGAGI (reference sequence). The CDR3 spells CASSQYPPDGGETQYF. The CDR3 DNA follows: TGTGCCAGCAGCCAATACCCCCCTGATGGGGGGGAGACCCAGTACTTC.

The gene calls are TRBV28 and TRBJ2-3; possibly TRBD1 for D (5 bases). The V gene's germline CDR1 is MDHEN and CDR2 SYDVKM. This CDR3 is 16 amino acids long. V was cut by 2 bases and J by 4 bases, with 16 bases left in between. The CDR3 region is CASSLRGRGGPDTQYF. DNA for the CDR3: TGTGCCAGCAGTTTAAGGGGTAGGGGCGGTCCAGATACGCAGTATTTT.

J is TRBJ2-2 and V is TRBV9; perhaps TRBD2 as D (6 bases). Germline V CDR1 and CDR2: SGDLS, YYNGEE. V lost 2 bases and J lost 6, with 17 bases in between. The CDR3 has 16 amino acids. CDR3 sequence reads: CASSVNGASVPGELFF. Written as DNA, the CDR3 is TGTGCCAGCAGCGTTAATGGGGCTAGCGTCCCCGGGGAGCTGTTTTTT. Drawing the rest from reference TRBV9 and TRBJ2-2, the complete variable domain is DSGVTQTPKHLITATGQRVTLRCSPRSGDLSVYWYQQSLDQGLQFLIQYYNGEERAKGNILERFSAQQFPDLHSELNLSSLELGDSALYFCASSVNGASVPGELFFGEGSRLTVL.

V is TRBV19 and J is TRBJ2-1, with 10 bases identical to TRBD1. Germline values: CDR1 LNHDA, CDR2 SQIVND (reference sequence). V dropped 4 bases and J dropped 10; count of bases not matched to a gene: 13. This CDR3 has 16 amino acids. The CDR3 DNA reads TGTGCCAGTAGTACGGACCGGGACAGGGGATTCGGGGAGCAGTTCTTC. Translated, it gives CASSTDRDRGFGEQFF.

This clone was observed at least ten times. V usage is TRBV6-6 and J usage is TRBJ2-7; tentatively, D is TRBD1 (7 bases). This CDR3 region has 14 residues. V lost 6 bases to trimming and J lost 0 bases, with 12 bases between them. Germline CDR1 is MNHNY and CDR2 is SVGAGI (reference sequence). As DNA, the CDR3 is TGTGCCAGCAGGGGAGGACAGGCCTCCTACGAGCAGTACTTC. As protein: CASRGGQASYEQYF.

This clone showed up just once. This chain uses TRBV9 with TRBJ1-1; weak D call: TRBD1 (5 bases). The germline V and J ends were trimmed by 2 bases and 1 base, with 12 bases remaining between them. In germline, CDR1 is SGDLS, CDR2 YYNGEE. CDR3 length: 15 residues. CDR3 in amino acids: CASSVGTGGNTEAFF. CDR3 DNA sequence: TGTGCCAGCAGCGTGGGGACGGGGGGGAACACTGAAGCTTTCTTT.

This rearrangement joins TRBV18 to TRBJ1-4; D unresolved. The germline gives CDR1 KGHSH, CDR2 LQKENI. CDR3 length: 16 residues. Between the trimmed V and J ends, which lost 0 bases and 2 bases, there was a span of 10 bases. CDR3 DNA sequence: TGTGCCAGCTCACCACCCAGCAGAGGGACTAATGAAAAACTGTTTTTT. Its translation: CASSPPSRGTNEKLFF. The variable domain in full, completed from reference TRBV18 and TRBJ1-4, reads NAGVMQNPRHLVRRRGQEARLRCSPMKGHSHVYWYRQLPEEGLKFMVYLQKENIIDESGMPKERFSAEFPKEGPSILRIQQVVRGDSAAYFCASSPPSRGTNEKLFFGSGTQLSVL.

This chain links TRBV19 with TRBJ2-3; D gene uncertain. From germline, CDR1 is LNHDA and CDR2 SQIVND (reference sequence). Trimming left V 1 base short and J 14 bases short, with 13 bases between. This CDR3 contains 12 residues. The CDR3 protein is CASSIASGSPYF. Written as DNA, the CDR3 is TGTGCCAGTAGTATAGCTTCCGGGTCCCCGTATTTT.

This rearrangement joins TRBV30 to TRBJ1-1; tentative D call: TRBD1 (5 bases). Germline CDR1 reads GTSNPN; CDR2 reads SVGIG (reference sequence). This CDR3 has 12 amino acids. Between the trimmed V and J ends, which lost 4 bases and 4 bases, there was a span of 10 bases. This CDR3 reads CAWTGIFTEAFF. In nucleotides, the CDR3 is TGTGCCTGGACAGGGATTTTCACTGAAGCTTTCTTT.